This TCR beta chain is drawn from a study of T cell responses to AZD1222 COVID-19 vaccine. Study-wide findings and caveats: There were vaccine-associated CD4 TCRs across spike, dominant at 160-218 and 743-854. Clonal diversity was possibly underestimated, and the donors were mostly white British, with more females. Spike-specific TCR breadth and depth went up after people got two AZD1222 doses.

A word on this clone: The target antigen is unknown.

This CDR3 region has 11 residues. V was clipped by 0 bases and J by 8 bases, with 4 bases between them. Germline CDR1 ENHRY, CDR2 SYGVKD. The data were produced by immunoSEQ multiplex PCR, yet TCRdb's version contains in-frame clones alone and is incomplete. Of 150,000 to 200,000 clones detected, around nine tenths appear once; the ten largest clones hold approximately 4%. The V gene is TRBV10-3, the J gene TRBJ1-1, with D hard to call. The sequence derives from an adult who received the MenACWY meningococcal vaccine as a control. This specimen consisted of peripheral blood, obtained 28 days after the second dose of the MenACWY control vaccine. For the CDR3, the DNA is TGTGCCATCAGTGAGTCGGGGGAAGCTTTCTTT. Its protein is CAISESGEAFF.